This T cell receptor beta chain is from a study of blood T cell repertoires in COVID-19. In the study overall: Sources were T cells, B-cell-depleted T cells, or PBMCs; the material itself was cDNA or gDNA.

This CDR3 has 14 amino acids. The V gene's germline CDR1 is MNHEY and CDR2 SVGEGT. V was shortened by 6 bases and J by 7 bases, with 16 bases between the two germline ends. Repertoires were generated with immunoSEQ multiplex PCR, while TCRdb's copy carries only in-frame clones and drops some. The data show around 50,000 clones, roughly 90% seen once. The sequenced material came from peripheral blood. This clonotype originated in a man in his 70s with active COVID-19. The V call is TRBV6-2 or TRBV6-3, the J call TRBJ1-5; possible D gene TRBD1, 6 bases. The CDR3 nucleotides are TGTGCCAGCAGCCTAAGGGGGGGGTGGCAGCCCCAGCATTTT. Protein product: CASSLRGGWQPQHF.